This T cell receptor beta chain stems from a study of molecular identifiers for immune sequencing clone quantification. Study conclusions and caveats: Sizes of clones that are highly expanded could be underestimated (if identical TCR molecules share a barcode).

Regarding this clonotype: Its antigen is still unknown.

As previously described, bulk TCR libraries were made using listed TCR primers. TCRdb processed the PCR reads anew with MiXCR; each CDR3 protein has one entry. The data show about 320,000 distinct CDR3 sequences, about 22% seen once. CDR1 is MGHRA, CDR2 YSYEKL, per germline. Deletions cut 4 bases from V and 9 bases from J, with 10 bases between. The CDR3 spans 12 residues. What was sequenced was naive CD8+ T cells from blood, with Jurkat cell RNA spiked in. Subset meaning: FACS-sorted CD8+CD4-CCR7+CD45RA+ naive T cells. The V gene is TRBV4-1, the J gene TRBJ2-1, with D maybe TRBD2 (5 bases). This TCR was sampled from a human donor in good health. Some libraries in this study had Jurkat cell RNA spiked in. CDR3 DNA: TGCGCCAGCAGCCTATTAGCGACTGAGCAGTTCTTC. Its protein product is CASSLLATEQFF.